The clone carrying this T cell receptor (beta chain) was counted many times. The sample originates from a study of identical twins' blood T cells. Original processing notes: Each donor had about 90,000 to nearly 550,000 clonotypes. TCRdb re-called the 5' RACE reads with MiXCR, one entry per CDR3 protein. Here the V and J calls rest on TCRdb's processing, not on the authors' analysis. Here the sample spans 350,000 to 450,000 distinct CDR3 sequences, about 28% being singletons. This receptor was obtained from a woman between 18 and 50 years old in good health. Sequenced: PBMCs.

This CDR3 is CASSSGTLNTGELFF. The CDR3 DNA reads TGTGCCAGCAGCTCCGGGACTCTGAACACCGGGGAGCTGTTTTTT. The genes are TRBV9 and TRBJ2-2; possible D gene TRBD2, 6 bases. Looked up from germline, CDR1 is SGDLS and CDR2 is YYNGEE. The CDR3 covers 15 residues. V was cut by 4 bases and J by 1 base, with 11 bases left in between.